This paragraph covers one TCR beta chain sequence. Antigen: not known. The sample is drawn from a study of T cell repertoires in cytomegalovirus infection. Background on the study: Researchers turned to recently identified HLA-C-restricted CMV epitopes as well as well-studied HLA-B-restricted ones. The study, taken as a whole, reports: Cumulative frequency of public TCR beta families picked out carriers of CMV plus the relevant HLA. It was HLA-C-restricted CMV-specific TCR beta clonotypes that dominated the response ex vivo.

Per the germline V gene, CDR1 is MNHNY and CDR2 is SVGAGI (reference sequence). After removal of 2 bases from V and 6 bases from J, the junction contained 7 bases not matched to a gene. This CDR3 is 14 amino acids long. One entry per CDR3 protein, called by TCRdb with MiXCR from the reads. Of 450,000 to 600,000 distinct CDR3 sequences in the sample, 25% to 35% are singletons; the top ten hold about a sixth. The chain links TRBV6-6 to TRBJ2-7; 7 bases are a match to TRBD2. This sequence was found in a human donor in good health (CMV status not recorded). Some clones in this sample may be carry-over from other donors' samples. The sequencing here drew on cultured PBMCs, taken from culture after CMV antigen stimulation. CDR3 region: CASSYRAGVSEQYF. The DNA of the CDR3 is TGTGCCAGCAGTTACAGGGCGGGAGTTAGCGAGCAGTACTTC.